The rows below give T cell receptor beta chains drawn from one sample of a study of shared clonotypes between healthy human individuals. Generated by immunoSEQ multiplex PCR, the TCRdb table keeps only in-frame clones and is missing some. This table holds hundreds of thousands of clones, 92% found once. Sequenced sample: naive CD8+ T cells sorted from blood. All receptors derive from a young man in good health. CDR3s include the opening cysteine and the closing phenylalanine or tryptophan. D genes are given only for firm matches. A clone size is listed for some rows: how often the clone was seen (once, few, many), or a class if it is expanded.

j_call d_call v_call clone_size cdr3_nt cdr3_aa
TRBJ1-1 TRBD1 TRBV29-1 NA TGCAGCGTTGTAGGCCCAGGGGGGAACACTGAAGCTTTCTTT CSVVGPGGNTEAFF
TRBJ2-1 NA TRBV20-1 NA TGCAGTGCTAGAGGCCCGGAGCAGTTCTTC CSARGPEQFF
TRBJ2-1 NA TRBV20-1 NA TGCAGTGCTAGGGGCGATGAGCAGTTCTTC CSARGDEQFF
TRBJ2-7 NA TRBV9 NA TGTGCCAGCAGCTCCGACTTAGGGGGCTACGAGCAGTACTTC CASSSDLGGYEQYF
TRBJ2-5 TRBD2 TRBV5-1 NA TGCGCCAGCAGCATAGCGACTAGCGGGAGAGGAGAGACCCAGTACTTC CASSIATSGRGETQYF
TRBJ2-2 TRBD2 TRBV6-4 NA TGTGCCAGCAGTGACTCCTGGACTAGCGGTAACACCGGGGAGCTGTTTTTT CASSDSWTSGNTGELFF
TRBJ2-2 NA TRBV10-1 once TGCGCCAGCAGTTCCCGAGGGGTAGCGAACACCGGGGAGCTGTTTTTT CASSSRGVANTGELFF
TRBJ1-1 NA TRBV6-6 NA TGTGCCAGCACCGGTGGTCCTCACCGAGCTTTCTTT CASTGGPHRAFF
TRBJ2-2 TRBD1 TRBV6-1 NA TGTGCCAGTTGGGTCAGGGGGCAGGACGGGGAGCTGTTTTTT CASWVRGQDGELFF
TRBJ2-7 TRBD1 TRBV4-1 NA TGCGCCAGCAGCCGTACAGGGGCCGGGCACGAGCAGTACTTC CASSRTGAGHEQYF
TRBJ2-2 NA TRBV25-1 once TGTGCCAGCAGTGAATGGGGATTTACCGGTGGGGAGCTGTTTTTT CASSEWGFTGGELFF
TRBJ2-6 NA TRBV15 once TGTGCCATCGATAGCGGTGGGGCCAACGTCCTGACTTTC CAIDSGGANVLTF
TRBJ2-5 NA TRBV7-9 NA TGTGCCAGCAGCCGCCCACAGGAACGGGAGACCCAGTACTTC CASSRPQERETQYF
TRBJ2-7 NA TRBV5-1 NA TGCGCCAGCAGCTTGGCAGGCACACACGAGCAGTACTTC CASSLAGTHEQYF
TRBJ2-1 NA TRBV6-5 NA TGTGCCAGCAGTCTTCAGGGTAATGAGCAGTTCTTC CASSLQGNEQFF
TRBJ2-2 TRBD1 TRBV19 NA TGTGCCAGTAGTATAGAAATCTGGGACAGGGAAAACACCGGGGAGCTGTTTTTT CASSIEIWDRENTGELFF
TRBJ2-3 NA TRBV6-6 once TGTGCCAGCGATTATAGGCTCACAGATACGCAGTATTTT CASDYRLTDTQYF
TRBJ1-4 NA TRBV11-2 NA TGTGCCAGCAGTTCCTACGGGACACGCACTGAAACGGTGTTTTTT CASSSYGTRTETVFF
TRBJ1-5 NA TRBV27 NA TGTGCCAGCAGTTTATGGGGAAATAGCAATCAGCCCCAGCATTTT CASSLWGNSNQPQHF
TRBJ2-5 NA TRBV6-5 once TGTGCCAGCAGTTACTCCGAAAGAGGCCGGTTAGAGACCCAGTACTTC CASSYSERGRLETQYF
TRBJ2-1 TRBD2 TRBV2 NA TGTGCCAGCTTTATGCTAGCGGGAGGGTATGAGCAGTTCTTC CASFMLAGGYEQFF
TRBJ2-7 TRBD2 TRBV27 NA TGTGCCAGCAGTTTGGGACTAGCGGGAGACTACGAGCAGTACTTC CASSLGLAGDYEQYF
TRBJ2-3 NA TRBV29-1 NA TGCAGCATAAGTGACCGGGAAGCAGGGTCTTACACAGATACGCAGTATTTT CSISDREAGSYTDTQYF
TRBJ2-1 TRBD2 TRBV7-2 NA TGTGCCAGCAGCTTAGCGCCCGCACTAGCGGGAGGGCCTTGGGATGAGCAGTTCTTC CASSLAPALAGGPWDEQFF
TRBJ2-5 NA TRBV7-9 once TGTGCCAGCAGCTTAGGACCGGGACCGTACCCAGAGACCCAGTACTTC CASSLGPGPYPETQYF
TRBJ2-1 NA TRBV7-9 NA TGTGCCAGCACACCGCAGGTCCCCAATGAGCAGTTCTTC CASTPQVPNEQFF
TRBJ2-7 NA TRBV6-5 NA TGTGCCAGCAGTTACTCGGGCGGATGGTCCGACGAGCAGTACTTC CASSYSGGWSDEQYF
TRBJ2-1 NA TRBV7-9 NA TGTGCCAGCAGCTTAGAGGGTTTTACCTACAATGAGCAGTTCTTC CASSLEGFTYNEQFF
TRBJ2-5 TRBD1 TRBV29-1 NA TGCAGCGTTGAAGACCGGGGACAGCAAGAGACCCAGTACTTC CSVEDRGQQETQYF
TRBJ2-2 NA TRBV27 NA TGTGCCAGCAGTCCCCTCGTGGGGCCCGGGGAGCTGTTTTTT CASSPLVGPGELFF
TRBJ2-1 NA TRBV2 NA TGTGCCAGCCAGAACAATGAGCAGTTCTTC CASQNNEQFF
TRBJ2-7 TRBD2 TRBV19 NA TGTGCCAGTACCCTCACGGGACTAGCGGGCGAGCAGTACTTC CASTLTGLAGEQYF
TRBJ2-7 NA TRBV28 once TGTGCCAGCAGTCCCACTCCCGGATTGGACTACGAGCAGTACTTC CASSPTPGLDYEQYF
TRBJ2-7 NA TRBV28 many TGTGCCAGCTTGGGCCGGGTTTCTTACGAGCAGTACTTC CASLGRVSYEQYF
TRBJ2-1 NA TRBV11-2 NA TGTGCCAGCAGAAACCAAGGCAGCTCCTACAATGAGCAGTTCTTC CASRNQGSSYNEQFF
TRBJ2-2 NA TRBV6-6 NA TGTGCCAGCGGGGACCCCGGGGAGCTGTTTTTT CASGDPGELFF
TRBJ1-2 NA TRBV5-6 NA TGTGCCAGCAGCTATCTGGAAGGGCCCCTTAACTATGGCTACACCTTC CASSYLEGPLNYGYTF
TRBJ1-4 NA TRBV2 NA TGTGCCAGCAGTGAGGCCGGCACCCTGGTTAATGAAAAACTGTTTTTT CASSEAGTLVNEKLFF
TRBJ2-1 NA TRBV27 NA TGTGCCAGCAGCCTAAACAAGGGCTATGAGCAGTTCTTC CASSLNKGYEQFF
TRBJ2-7 TRBD1 TRBV28 NA TGTGCCAGCAGTTCGCAGGGGGCAGACGAGCAGTACTTC CASSSQGADEQYF
TRBJ1-4 NA TRBV7-9 NA TGTGCCAGCAGCACTCTTCGGACCGATGAAAAACTGTTTTTT CASSTLRTDEKLFF
TRBJ1-1 NA TRBV9 NA TGTGCCAGCGGAACAGGGCCGAACACTGAAGCTTTCTTT CASGTGPNTEAFF
TRBJ2-1 TRBD2 TRBV16 NA TGTGCCAGCAGCCAATCAGGGAGGGCGGATGAGCAGTTCTTC CASSQSGRADEQFF
TRBJ2-1 TRBD1 TRBV29-1 NA TGCAGTGGCCTCGGGGAACAGGGGTTCGGACGGGGAGCCTACAATGAGCAGTTCTTC CSGLGEQGFGRGAYNEQFF
TRBJ1-4 TRBD1 TRBV4-3 NA TGCGCCAGCAGCCAAGATTTAGAGGACAGGATTGCAACTAATGAAAAACTGTTTTTT CASSQDLEDRIATNEKLFF
TRBJ2-3 TRBD2 TRBV29-1 once TGCAGCGTTGAAGGGACTAGCGTCACAGATACGCAGTATTTT CSVEGTSVTDTQYF
TRBJ1-3 NA TRBV27 NA TGTGCCAGCAGTTTAGACGGCAGCTCTGGAAACACCATATATTTT CASSLDGSSGNTIYF
TRBJ1-5 NA TRBV4-1 NA TGCGCCAGCAGCCAAGGAGACAGTCCTGCGGGACAGCCCCAGCATTTT CASSQGDSPAGQPQHF
TRBJ2-7 NA TRBV7-9 NA TGTGCCAGCAGCTTAACAGCAGGGCCCACCTACGAGCAGTACTTC CASSLTAGPTYEQYF
TRBJ2-3 NA TRBV28 NA TGTGCCACCTCGGAAGTGGGGTTTCTAAGGGATACGCAGTATTTT CATSEVGFLRDTQYF
TRBJ2-7 TRBD2 TRBV13 NA TGTGCCAGCAGCCGGGGACTAGCGGACTACGAGCAGTACTTC CASSRGLADYEQYF
TRBJ2-6 TRBD1 TRBV28 few TGTGCCAGCAATGGACAGGGCTTTATCTACTCTGGGGCCAACGTCCTGACTTTC CASNGQGFIYSGANVLTF
TRBJ2-7 TRBD1 TRBV5-1 NA TGCGCCAGCAGCTCAGGACAGGGCGACCCGACCTACGAGCAGTACTTC CASSSGQGDPTYEQYF
TRBJ2-1 NA TRBV21-1 NA TGTGCCAGCAGCAAACCCATACAGTGGGGCTCTACCTACAATGAGCAGTTCTTC CASSKPIQWGSTYNEQFF
TRBJ2-5 TRBD2 TRBV7-9 many TGTGCCAGCAGCCCCAGGACTAGCGGATTTTTCGGGGAGACCCAGTACTTC CASSPRTSGFFGETQYF
TRBJ2-1 TRBD2 TRBV11-2 once TGTGCCAGCTTCAGGCTAGCGGTAGGCAATGAGCAGTTCTTC CASFRLAVGNEQFF
TRBJ2-3 NA TRBV6-1 NA TGTGCCAGCAGTGAATCGCAGACCACAGATACGCAGTATTTT CASSESQTTDTQYF
TRBJ1-5 NA TRBV4-3 NA TGCGCCAGCAGCCCAGAGGGGGGGGTCAATCAGCCCCAGCATTTT CASSPEGGVNQPQHF